Listed here are 20 T cell receptor beta chains from one sample, sequenced in a study of OX40 agonist ivuxolimab in advanced cancers. Only in-frame clones appear in the TCRdb table, and some are missing; sequencing was by immunoSEQ multiplex PCR. The sample includes 55,000 to 90,000 clones, 88% seen only once; the top ten take 2% to 2.5%. Sequencing was performed on CD4+ or CD8+ T cells sorted from blood, taken in a trial of the OX40 agonist ivuxolimab. These receptors were taken from an adult with an advanced solid tumor such as melanoma, head and neck, liver or kidney cancer.

V and J are TRBV7-6 and TRBJ2-7, with TRBD2 matching 9 bases. Unmatched junction bases numbered 4, after V lost 2 bases and J lost 2 bases. Germline assignment: CDR1 SGHVS and CDR2 FNYEAQ. The CDR3 is 15 amino acids. The CDR3 protein is CASSLRASGTYEQYF. The CDR3 coding sequence is TGTGCCAGCAGCTTACGGGCTAGCGGGACCTACGAGCAGTACTTC. Looking up the rest from reference TRBV7-6 and TRBJ2-7 gives the full variable domain: GAGVSQSPRYKVTKRGQDVALRCDPISGHVSLYWYRQALGQGPEFLTYFNYEAQQDKSGLPNDRFSAERPEGSISTLTIQRTEQRDSAMYRCASSLRASGTYEQYFGPGTRLTVT.

This sequence joins TRBV5-1 and TRBJ1-1; D remains ambiguous. The CDR3 runs 14 residues. V shed 2 bases and J shed 0 bases, with 8 bases lying between them. Germline V gene data show CDR1 as SGHRS and CDR2 as YFSETQ. CDR3 DNA sequence: TGCGCCAGCAGCTTCATGACTTTGAACACTGAAGCTTTCTTT. Protein product: CASSFMTLNTEAFF.

The table lists this clone with a count of one. This chain uses TRBV2 with TRBJ1-5; TRBD1 is a possible D gene (6 bases). Per germline, CDR1 SNHLY and CDR2 FYNNEI. This CDR3 contains 15 residues. Trimming left V 4 bases short and J 0 bases short, with 10 bases between. The CDR3 spells CASSGTAYSNQPQHF. CDR3 DNA: TGTGCCAGCAGTGGGACAGCGTATAGCAATCAGCCCCAGCATTTT.

This clone was picked up a small number of times. The chain carries TRBV6-1 and TRBJ1-2; tentatively, D is TRBD1 (6 bases). V was cut by 1 base and J by 5 bases, with 17 bases left in between. The CDR3 loop spans 16 amino acids. CDR1 is MNHNS, CDR2 SASEGT, per germline. The CDR3 loop reads CASSEDGPRGRYGYTF. Here the CDR3 DNA reads TGTGCCAGCAGTGAAGACGGCCCCAGGGGCCGGTATGGCTACACCTTC.

The genes are TRBV7-2 and TRBJ2-5; D perhaps matches TRBD1 (6 bases). Germline V CDR1 and CDR2: SGHTA, FQGNSA. V lost 5 bases and J lost 5, with 21 bases in between. CDR3 length equals 16 residues. CDR3 loop: CASSLTGTPSWETQYF. CDR3 sequence (DNA): TGTGCCAGCAGCCTAACCGGGACACCGTCTTGGGAGACCCAGTACTTC.

V usage is TRBV19 and J usage is TRBJ2-7; D gene ambiguous. Trimming pared 5 bases from V and 2 bases from J, leaving 10 bases between. This CDR3 contains 13 residues. Per germline, CDR1 LNHDA and CDR2 SQIVND (reference sequence). The DNA of the CDR3 is TGTGCCAGTAGTCGTTCAGGAGCCTACGAGCAGTACTTC. Protein product: CASSRSGAYEQYF.

The V call is TRBV5-1, the J call TRBJ1-1; possible D gene TRBD1, 5 bases. Germline loops: CDR1 SGHRS, CDR2 YFSETQ. The CDR3 totals 14 residues. Trimming stripped 2 bases from V and 4 bases from J, with 12 bases between. In DNA, the CDR3 is TGCGCCAGCAGCTTCCGAGGGGTGAGCACTGAAGCTTTCTTT. Its translation: CASSFRGVSTEAFF.

CDR3 residues: CASSSGTVQETQYF. The CDR3 DNA sequence: TGCGCCAGCAGCTCCGGGACAGTCCAAGAGACCCAGTACTTC. This chain links TRBV5-1 with TRBJ2-5; 7 bases match TRBD1. The V segment lost 3 bases and the J segment 1 base; nucleotides outside the gene matches: 3. This CDR3 comprises 14 residues. Looked up from germline, CDR1 is SGHRS and CDR2 is YFSETQ.

The CDR3 here is CASSQSPLREGGDNEQFF. CDR3 DNA sequence: TGTGCCAGCAGCCAAAGCCCTTTGCGGGAGGGAGGGGACAATGAGCAGTTCTTC. The rearrangement links TRBV7-6 to TRBJ2-1; 9 bases match TRBD2. This CDR3 is 18 amino acids long. After removal of 5 bases from V and 5 bases from J, the junction contained 16 bases not matched to a gene. Germline CDR1 and CDR2: SGHVS and FNYEAQ. The whole variable domain, remainder taken from reference TRBV7-6 and TRBJ2-1, is GAGVSQSPRYKVTKRGQDVALRCDPISGHVSLYWYRQALGQGPEFLTYFNYEAQQDKSGLPNDRFSAERPEGSISTLTIQRTEQRDSAMYRCASSQSPLREGGDNEQFFGPGTRLTVL.

The rearrangement links TRBV4-2 to TRBJ2-7; D may correspond to TRBD1 or TRBD2 (5 bases each). V lost 3 bases, J lost 0 bases, and 12 bases lay in between. Germline lookup yields CDR1 LGHNA and CDR2 YNFKEQ. This CDR3 has 15 residues. The CDR3 DNA reads TGTGCCAGCAGCCAGAAAGCAGGGAGCTCCTACGAGCAGTACTTC. It translates to CASSQKAGSSYEQYF.

The chain employs TRBV6-5 and TRBJ1-2; D is undetermined. V lost 2 bases and J 4 bases, leaving 8 bases between the germline ends. The germline CDR1 and CDR2 sequences are MNHEY and SVGAGI. This CDR3 spans 13 amino acids. CDR3 loop: CASSYGSIYGYTF. For the CDR3, the DNA is TGTGCCAGCAGTTACGGCAGCATCTATGGCTACACCTTC.

This clone turned up a few times. The gene calls are TRBV11-2 and TRBJ1-1, with D perhaps matching TRBD1 (6 bases). Germline V gene data show CDR1 as SGHAT and CDR2 as FQNNGV. V gave up 4 bases and J gave up 10 bases, with 19 bases separating them. The CDR3 spans 14 residues. CDR3 residues: CASSSAGAPRGAFF. For the CDR3, the DNA is TGTGCCAGCAGCTCGGCAGGGGCACCCCGTGGAGCTTTCTTT. Filled out from reference TRBV11-2 and TRBJ1-1, the complete variable domain reads EAGVAQSPRYKIIEKRQSVAFWCNPISGHATLYWYQQILGQGPKLLIQFQNNGVVDDSQLPKDRFSAERLKGVDSTLKIQPAKLEDSAVYLCASSSAGAPRGAFFGQGTRLTVV.

The J gene is TRBJ1-1, the V gene TRBV10-1; tentative D call: TRBD1 (5 bases). The CDR3 totals 13 residues. From germline, CDR1 is WNHNN and CDR2 SYGVQD (reference sequence). V lost 3 bases and J lost 6, with 11 bases in between. The CDR3 is CASSEDLGAEAFF. In DNA form, the CDR3 reads TGCGCCAGCAGTGAAGACCTGGGGGCTGAAGCTTTCTTT.

The chain carries TRBV28 and TRBJ1-2; unclear D gene. The V gene lost 3 bases and the J gene lost 7 bases, with 15 bases spanning the gap. The CDR3 covers 14 residues. In germline, CDR1 is MDHEN, CDR2 SYDVKM. Here the CDR3 DNA reads TGTGCCAGCAGTTTGACCTACTTGGAACCTGGCTACACCTTC. This gives the protein CASSLTYLEPGYTF.

V usage is TRBV6-5 and J usage is TRBJ2-3, with 9 bases matching TRBD2. The ends lost 8 bases at V and 6 bases at J; junction bases unmatched: 6. Germline assignment: CDR1 MNHEY and CDR2 SVGAGI. The CDR3 totals 13 residues. The CDR3 DNA follows: TGTGCCAGCGGGCTAGCGGGACGGGATACGCAGTATTTT. This translates into CASGLAGRDTQYF.

The gene calls are TRBV19 and TRBJ1-5; D not certain. The V end was cut by 3 bases, the J end by 3 bases, with 9 bases between. This CDR3 contains 14 residues. Per germline, CDR1 LNHDA and CDR2 SQIVND (reference sequence). The CDR3 DNA reads TGTGCCAGTAGTATCCGGGCCGCCAATCAGCCCCAGCATTTT. This translates into CASSIRAANQPQHF.

The chain has TRBV20-1 and TRBJ2-7; 7 positions match TRBD1. The V and J ends lost 6 bases and 7 bases, in that order; junction bases with no gene match: 6. Per germline, CDR1 DFQATT and CDR2 SNEGSKA (reference sequence). CDR3 length equals 11 residues. CDR3 nucleotide sequence: TGCAGTGCCGCACAGGGGAGTGAGCAGTACTTC. Protein: CSAAQGSEQYF.

The V call is TRBV7-9, the J call TRBJ1-1, with D possibly TRBD1 on 5 matching bases. There are 15 residues in the CDR3. The germline CDR1 and CDR2 sequences are SEHNR and FQNEAQ (reference sequence). V was clipped by 5 bases and J by 0 bases, with 13 bases between them. The CDR3 DNA is TGTGCCAGCAGCCGCAGGGTGCGGATGAACACTGAAGCTTTCTTT. This encodes CASSRRVRMNTEAFF.

This clone has a single count. This sequence joins TRBV6-5 and TRBJ1-1; 9 bases line up with TRBD1. The CDR3 covers 14 residues. With V trimmed by 6 bases and J by 2 bases, 4 bases remained unmatched. Germline V gene lookup returns CDR1 MNHEY and CDR2 SVGAGI. For the CDR3, the DNA is TGTGCCAGCAGGGTAACAGGGGGCAACACTGAAGCTTTCTTT. Translated: CASRVTGGNTEAFF.

This clone was found a few times. The chain recombines TRBV9 with TRBJ2-2; tentative D call: TRBD1 (5 bases). CDR1 is SGDLS, CDR2 YYNGEE, per germline. V lost 2 bases and J 3 bases, leaving 11 bases between the germline ends. CDR3 length equals 15 residues. DNA for the CDR3: TGTGCCAGCAGCGTCCAGGGTTGGGACACCGGGGAGCTGTTTTTT. As protein: CASSVQGWDTGELFF.